The TCR beta chain described here comes from a study of blood T cell repertoires in COVID-19. Study overall: PBMCs, B-cell-depleted T cells, or T cells provided the cDNA or gDNA that made up the material.

The CDR3 is made up of 14 amino acids. From germline, CDR1 is LNHDA and CDR2 SQIVND (reference sequence). The V end was cut by 6 bases, the J end by 2 bases, with 11 bases between. Methods used by the authors: Scientists estimated how many nucleated cells there were by amplifying reference gene primers. This table comes from immunoSEQ multiplex PCR, and its TCRdb copy is limited to in-frame clones, with some not included. V and J calls plus clone size are reproduced from that table; the DNA served to infer D and trimming. The sample holds about 130,000 clones, about 80% seen once. Material: peripheral blood. J is TRBJ1-5 and V is TRBV19; a possible D gene is TRBD1 (5 bases). This TCR came from a woman aged 55-75 years with acute or convalescent COVID-19. This CDR3 reads CASSRTGGNQPQHF. The CDR3 DNA follows: TGTGCCAGTAGCCGAACGGGGGGCAATCAGCCCCAGCATTTT.